The rows below give T cell receptor beta chains drawn from one sample of a study of blood T cell repertoires in COVID-19. Clones were sequenced by immunoSEQ multiplex PCR, and TCRdb holds only the in-frame ones, with some missing. The data hold about 260,000 clones, with about 80% observed a single time. Source material: peripheral blood. These receptor sequences come from a woman older than 75 with acute or convalescent COVID-19. CDR3s include the opening cysteine and the closing phenylalanine or tryptophan. The order of the fields is CDR3 length, clone size, D gene, V gene, J gene, CDR3 protein, CDR3 DNA. The D gene is left open where the match is weak. The listing skips clone size in some rows; elsewhere it reads once, few, many or a size class.

16	NA	TRBD1	TRBV5-1	TRBJ1-4	CASSARQGATNEKLFF	TGCGCCAGCAGCGCCAGACAGGGGGCGACTAATGAAAAACTGTTTTTT
14	NA	TRBD2	TRBV18	TRBJ2-7	CASSPSSGRYEQYF	TGTGCCAGCTCGCCCTCTAGCGGGAGGTACGAGCAGTACTTC
17	NA	TRBD2	TRBV2	TRBJ2-1	CASRGEGLAGYHREQFF	TGTGCCAGCAGAGGTGAGGGACTAGCGGGTTATCACAGGGAGCAGTTCTTC
15	NA	TRBD1	TRBV7-2	TRBJ2-7	CASSLARQGPYEQYF	TGTGCCAGCAGCTTAGCCCGACAGGGACCCTACGAGCAGTACTTC
16	NA	NA	TRBV5-1	TRBJ1-1	CASSLTQGSMNTEAFF	TGCGCCAGCAGCTTGACACAGGGATCCATGAACACTGAAGCTTTCTTT
13	NA	NA	TRBV29-1	TRBJ2-7	CSVESADSYEQYF	TGCAGCGTTGAGTCGGCGGACTCCTACGAGCAGTACTTC
16	NA	TRBD1	TRBV9	TRBJ2-7	CASSARDSPSSYEQYF	TGTGCCAGCAGCGCCAGGGACAGCCCAAGCTCCTACGAGCAGTACTTC
14	NA	NA	TRBV7-6	TRBJ1-1	CASSPTRENTEAFF	TGTGCCAGCAGCCCAACCAGGGAGAACACTGAAGCTTTCTTT
16	NA	NA	TRBV4-2	TRBJ2-3	CASSQEVWGDTDTQYF	TGTGCCAGCAGCCAAGAGGTATGGGGGGACACAGATACGCAGTATTTT
12	NA	NA	TRBV18	TRBJ1-4	CASSPSGEKLFF	TGTGCCAGCTCACCTTCAGGTGAAAAACTGTTTTTT
14	NA	TRBD1	TRBV7-2	TRBJ1-2	CASSQDRGNYGYTF	TGTGCCAGCAGCCAGGACAGGGGAAACTATGGCTACACCTTC
16	NA	TRBD1	TRBV7-2	TRBJ2-2	CASSPQGALHTGELFF	TGTGCCAGCAGTCCACAGGGGGCCTTGCACACCGGGGAGCTGTTTTTT
15	once	NA	TRBV7-9	TRBJ1-3	CASSLRGGQLNTIYF	TGTGCCAGCAGCTTAAGGGGCGGCCAGTTAAACACCATATATTTT
16	NA	NA	TRBV4-2	TRBJ2-7	CASSQETQAWSYEQYF	TGTGCCAGCAGCCAAGAAACTCAAGCATGGAGTTACGAGCAGTACTTC
14	NA	TRBD1	TRBV2	TRBJ2-2	CASRLTTGAGELFF	TGTGCCAGCAGGTTGACCACAGGGGCTGGGGAGCTGTTTTTT
16	NA	TRBD1	TRBV18	TRBJ1-1	CASSPNAGTGHTEAFF	TGTGCCAGCTCACCCAACGCCGGGACAGGCCACACTGAAGCTTTCTTT
14	few	NA	TRBV9	TRBJ2-7	CASSVAQDAYEQYF	TGTGCCAGCAGCGTAGCGCAGGATGCCTACGAGCAGTACTTC
18	NA	TRBD2	TRBV14	TRBJ2-2	CASSQVQIAGDDTGELFF	TGTGCCAGCAGCCAAGTACAGATAGCGGGGGACGACACCGGGGAGCTGTTTTTT
17	NA	NA	TRBV27	TRBJ1-1	CASSFEGGFGVNTEAFF	TGTGCCAGCAGTTTCGAGGGAGGGTTCGGCGTGAACACTGAAGCTTTCTTT
15	NA	TRBD1	TRBV27	TRBJ2-7	CASSPPDRGHAEQYF	TGTGCCAGCAGTCCCCCGGACAGGGGGCATGCCGAGCAGTACTTC
14	NA	NA	TRBV7-9	TRBJ1-5	CASSFSRGNQPQHF	TGTGCCAGCAGCTTTTCAAGGGGTAATCAGCCCCAGCATTTT
14	NA	NA	TRBV7-9	TRBJ2-2	CASSLVGAAGELFF	TGTGCCAGCAGCTTAGTTGGGGCGGCCGGGGAGCTGTTTTTT
15	NA	TRBD1	TRBV5-1	TRBJ1-6	CASSLRTGRNSPLHF	TGCGCCAGCAGCCTCAGGACAGGGAGAAATTCACCCCTCCACTTT
16	NA	TRBD1	TRBV2	TRBJ1-4	CASSRTGGATNEKLFF	TGTGCCAGCAGTAGAACAGGGGGCGCAACTAATGAAAAACTGTTTTTT
15	NA	TRBD1	TRBV6-5	TRBJ1-2	CASSKTGTGSYGYTF	TGTGCCAGCAGTAAAACCGGGACAGGGTCCTATGGCTACACCTTC
14	NA	NA	TRBV7-9	TRBJ1-1	CASSLGTWNTEAFF	TGTGCCAGCAGCTTGGGGACATGGAACACTGAAGCTTTCTTT
17	NA	TRBD1	TRBV6-1	TRBJ2-2	CASSEQGALSNTGELFF	TGTGCCAGCAGTGAACAGGGGGCGCTTAGCAACACCGGGGAGCTGTTTTTT
19	NA	NA	TRBV21-1	TRBJ2-1	CASSKTGLAGRCSYNEQFF	TGTGCCAGCAGCAAGACGGGACTAGCGGGGAGATGCTCCTACAATGAGCAGTTCTTC
14	NA	NA	TRBV19	TRBJ1-2	CASSTGLANYGYTF	TGTGCCAGTAGTACAGGGTTAGCTAACTATGGCTACACCTTC
16	few	NA	TRBV11-2	TRBJ2-7	CASSPASGTGPIEQYF	TGTGCCAGCAGTCCCGCCTCCGGAACAGGGCCAATTGAGCAGTACTTC
11	NA	NA	TRBV6-6	TRBJ2-1	CASSTRGEQFF	TGTGCCAGCAGTACACGCGGTGAGCAGTTCTTC
13	NA	NA	TRBV7-7	TRBJ2-3	CASSLSPIDTQYF	TGTGCTAGCAGCTTAAGCCCCATCGATACGCAGTATTTT
16	NA	NA	TRBV5-1	TRBJ1-4	CASSLGRVATNEKLFF	TGCGCCAGCAGCTTGGGCCGGGTTGCAACTAATGAAAAACTGTTTTTT